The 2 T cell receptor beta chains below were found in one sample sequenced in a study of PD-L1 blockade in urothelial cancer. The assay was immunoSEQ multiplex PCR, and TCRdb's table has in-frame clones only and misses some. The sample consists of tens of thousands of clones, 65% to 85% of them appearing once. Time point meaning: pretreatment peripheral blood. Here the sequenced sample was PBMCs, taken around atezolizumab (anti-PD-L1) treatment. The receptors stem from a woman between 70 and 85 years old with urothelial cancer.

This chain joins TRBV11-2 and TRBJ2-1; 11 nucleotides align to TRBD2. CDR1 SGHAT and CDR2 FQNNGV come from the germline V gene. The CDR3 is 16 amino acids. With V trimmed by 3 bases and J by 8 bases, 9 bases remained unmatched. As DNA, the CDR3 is TGTGCCAGCAGCTTCCAACTAGCGGGAGCTTTGGATGAGCAGTTCTTC. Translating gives CASSFQLAGALDEQFF.

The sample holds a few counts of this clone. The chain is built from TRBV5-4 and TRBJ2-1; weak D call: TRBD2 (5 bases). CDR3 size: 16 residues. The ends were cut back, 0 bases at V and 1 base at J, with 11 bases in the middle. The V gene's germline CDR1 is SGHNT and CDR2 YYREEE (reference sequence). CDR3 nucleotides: TGTGCCAGCAGCTTGGAAGAGACGGGGTCCTACAATGAGCAGTTCTTC. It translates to CASSLEETGSYNEQFF.